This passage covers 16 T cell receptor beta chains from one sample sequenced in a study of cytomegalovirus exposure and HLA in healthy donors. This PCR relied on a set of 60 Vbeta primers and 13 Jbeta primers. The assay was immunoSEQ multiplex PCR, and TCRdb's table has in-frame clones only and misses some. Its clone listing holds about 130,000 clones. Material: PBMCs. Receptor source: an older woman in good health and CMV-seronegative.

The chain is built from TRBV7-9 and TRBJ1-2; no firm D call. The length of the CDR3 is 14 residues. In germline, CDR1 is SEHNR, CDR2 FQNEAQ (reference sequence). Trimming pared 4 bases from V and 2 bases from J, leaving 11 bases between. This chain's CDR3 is CASSYGEPNYGYTF. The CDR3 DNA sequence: TGTGCCAGCAGCTACGGGGAACCAAACTATGGCTACACCTTC.

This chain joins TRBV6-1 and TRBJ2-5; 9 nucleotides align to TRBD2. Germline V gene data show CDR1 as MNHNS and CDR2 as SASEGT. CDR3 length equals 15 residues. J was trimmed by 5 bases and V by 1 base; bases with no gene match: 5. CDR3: CASSEGGRAGETQYF. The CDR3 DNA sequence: TGTGCCAGCAGTGAAGGCGGGAGGGCCGGGGAGACCCAGTACTTC.

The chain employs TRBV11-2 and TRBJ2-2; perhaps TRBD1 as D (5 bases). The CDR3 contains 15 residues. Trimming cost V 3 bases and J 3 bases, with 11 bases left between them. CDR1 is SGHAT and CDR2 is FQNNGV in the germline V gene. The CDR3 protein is CASSFSRVDTGELFF. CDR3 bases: TGTGCCAGCAGCTTCAGCAGGGTCGACACCGGGGAGCTGTTTTTT.

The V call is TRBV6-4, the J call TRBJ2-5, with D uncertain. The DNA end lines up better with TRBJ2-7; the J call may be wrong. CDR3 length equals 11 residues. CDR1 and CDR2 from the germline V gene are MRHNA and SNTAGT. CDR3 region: CASSDSYEQYF. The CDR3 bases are TGTGCCAGCAGTGACTCCTACGAGCAGTACTTC.

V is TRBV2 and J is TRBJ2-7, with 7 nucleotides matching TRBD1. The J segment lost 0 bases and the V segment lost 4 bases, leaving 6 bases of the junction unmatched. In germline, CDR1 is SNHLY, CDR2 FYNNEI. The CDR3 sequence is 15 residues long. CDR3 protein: CASSGDSLSSYEQYF. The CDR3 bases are TGTGCCAGCAGTGGGGACAGCCTGAGCTCCTACGAGCAGTACTTC.

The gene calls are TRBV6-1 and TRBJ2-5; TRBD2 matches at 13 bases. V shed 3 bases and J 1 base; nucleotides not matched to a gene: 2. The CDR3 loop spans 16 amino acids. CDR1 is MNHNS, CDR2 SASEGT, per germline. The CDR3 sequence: CASSEWTSGGQETQYF. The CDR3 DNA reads TGTGCCAGCAGTGAGTGGACTAGCGGGGGCCAAGAGACCCAGTACTTC.

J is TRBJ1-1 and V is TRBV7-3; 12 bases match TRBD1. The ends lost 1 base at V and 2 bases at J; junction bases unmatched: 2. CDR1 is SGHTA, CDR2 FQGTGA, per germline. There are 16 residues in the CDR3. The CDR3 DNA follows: TGTGCCAGCAGCTTAATAGGGACAGGGGGCAACACTGAAGCTTTCTTT. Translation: CASSLIGTGGNTEAFF.

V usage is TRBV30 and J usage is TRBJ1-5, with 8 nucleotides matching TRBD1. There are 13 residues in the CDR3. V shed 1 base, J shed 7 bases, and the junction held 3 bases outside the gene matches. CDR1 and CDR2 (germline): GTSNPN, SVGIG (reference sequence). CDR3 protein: CAWSAGGRQPQHF. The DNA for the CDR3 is TGTGCCTGGAGTGCAGGGGGCCGGCAGCCCCAGCATTTT. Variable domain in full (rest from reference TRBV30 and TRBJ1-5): SQTIHQWPATLVQPVGSPLSLECTVEGTSNPNLYWYRQAAGRGLQLLFYSVGIGQISSEVPQNLSASRPQDRQFILSSKKLLLSDSGFYLCAWSAGGRQPQHFGDGTRLSIL.

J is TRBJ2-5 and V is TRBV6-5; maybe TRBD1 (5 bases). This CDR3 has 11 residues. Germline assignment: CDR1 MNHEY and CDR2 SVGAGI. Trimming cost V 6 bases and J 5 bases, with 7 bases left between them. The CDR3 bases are TGTGCCAGCAGGAAGGGGGAGACCCAGTACTTC. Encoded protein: CASRKGETQYF.

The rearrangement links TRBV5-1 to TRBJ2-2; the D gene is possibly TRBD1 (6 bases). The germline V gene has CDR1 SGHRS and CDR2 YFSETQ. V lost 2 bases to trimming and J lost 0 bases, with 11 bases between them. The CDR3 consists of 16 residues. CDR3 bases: TGCGCCAGCAGCTTTGCACAGGGTTCGAACACCGGGGAGCTGTTTTTT. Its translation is CASSFAQGSNTGELFF. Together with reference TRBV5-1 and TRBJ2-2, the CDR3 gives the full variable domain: KAGVTQTPRYLIKTRGQQVTLSCSPISGHRSVSWYQQTPGQGLQFLFEYFSETQRNKGNFPGRFSGRQFSNSRSEMNVSTLELGDSALYLCASSFAQGSNTGELFFGEGSRLTVL.

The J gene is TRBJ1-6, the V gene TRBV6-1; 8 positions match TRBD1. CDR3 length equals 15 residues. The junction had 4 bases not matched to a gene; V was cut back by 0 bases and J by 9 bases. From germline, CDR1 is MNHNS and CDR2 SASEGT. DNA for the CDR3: TGTGCCAGCAGTGAAGCACAGGGGGACAGTTCACCCCTCCACTTT. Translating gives CASSEAQGDSSPLHF.

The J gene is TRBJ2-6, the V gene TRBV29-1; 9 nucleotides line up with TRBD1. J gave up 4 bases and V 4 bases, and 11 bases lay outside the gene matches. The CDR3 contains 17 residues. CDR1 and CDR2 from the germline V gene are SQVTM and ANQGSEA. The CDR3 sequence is CSVAHRGRKTGANVLTF. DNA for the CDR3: TGCAGCGTTGCGCACAGGGGGCGCAAAACCGGGGCCAACGTCCTGACTTTC.

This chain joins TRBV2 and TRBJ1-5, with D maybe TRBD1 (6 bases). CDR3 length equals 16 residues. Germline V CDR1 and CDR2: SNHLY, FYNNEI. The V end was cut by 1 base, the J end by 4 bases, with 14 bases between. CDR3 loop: CASSEGTIQGNQPQHF. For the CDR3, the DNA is TGTGCCAGCAGTGAAGGTACTATACAGGGAAATCAGCCCCAGCATTTT.

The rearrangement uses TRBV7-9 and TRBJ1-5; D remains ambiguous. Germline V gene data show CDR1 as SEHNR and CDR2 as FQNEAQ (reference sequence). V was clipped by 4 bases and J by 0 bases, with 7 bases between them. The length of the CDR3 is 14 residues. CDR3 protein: CASSYDNSNQPQHF. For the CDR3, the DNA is TGTGCCAGCAGCTACGACAATAGCAATCAGCCCCAGCATTTT.

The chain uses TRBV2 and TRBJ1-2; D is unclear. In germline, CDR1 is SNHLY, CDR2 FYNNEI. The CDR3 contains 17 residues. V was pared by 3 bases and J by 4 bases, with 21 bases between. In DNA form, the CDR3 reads TGTGCCAGCAGTGATGGAACCGAGGCCTCGACGTTCTATGGCTACACCTTC. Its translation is CASSDGTEASTFYGYTF.

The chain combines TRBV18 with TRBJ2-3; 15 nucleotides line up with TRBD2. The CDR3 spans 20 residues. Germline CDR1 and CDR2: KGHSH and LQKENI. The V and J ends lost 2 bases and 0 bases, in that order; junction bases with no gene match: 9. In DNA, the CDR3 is TGTGCCAGCTCACCAGGACTAGCGGGAGGGACCTCATATAGCACAGATACGCAGTATTTT. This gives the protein CASSPGLAGGTSYSTDTQYF.